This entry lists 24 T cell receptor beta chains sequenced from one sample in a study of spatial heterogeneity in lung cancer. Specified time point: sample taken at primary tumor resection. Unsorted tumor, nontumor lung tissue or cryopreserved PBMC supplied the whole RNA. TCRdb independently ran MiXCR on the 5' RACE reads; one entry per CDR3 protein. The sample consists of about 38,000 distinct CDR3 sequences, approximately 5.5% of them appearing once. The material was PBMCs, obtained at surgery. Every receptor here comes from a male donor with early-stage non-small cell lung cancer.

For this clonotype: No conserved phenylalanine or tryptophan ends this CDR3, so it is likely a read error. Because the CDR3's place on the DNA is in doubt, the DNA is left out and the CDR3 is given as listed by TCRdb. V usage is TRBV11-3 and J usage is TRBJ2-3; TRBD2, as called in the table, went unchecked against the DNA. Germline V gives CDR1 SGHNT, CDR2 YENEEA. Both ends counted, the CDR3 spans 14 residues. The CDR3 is CERRGRRRKEKKEV.

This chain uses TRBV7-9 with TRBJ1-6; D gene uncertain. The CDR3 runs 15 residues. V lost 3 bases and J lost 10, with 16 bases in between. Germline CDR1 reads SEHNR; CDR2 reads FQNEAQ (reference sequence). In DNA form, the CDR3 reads TGTGCCAGCAGCTTTTTCATGGCGAAAGGCTCACCCCTCCACTTT. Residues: CASSFFMAKGSPLHF.

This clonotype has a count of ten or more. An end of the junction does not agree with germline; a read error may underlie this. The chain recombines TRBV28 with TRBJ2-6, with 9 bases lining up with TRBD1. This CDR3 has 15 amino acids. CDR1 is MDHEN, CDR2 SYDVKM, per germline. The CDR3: CASSLTGTGILRESF. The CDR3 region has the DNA TGTGCCAGCAGTCTGACCGGGACAGGGATCCTTCGAGAGTCTTTC.

In DNA form, the CDR3 reads TGTGCCAGCAGAATCACAGGGGCGGGTGGCTACACCTTC. This sequence encodes CASRITGAGGYTF. The V gene is TRBV6-2 or TRBV6-3, the J gene TRBJ1-2; TRBD1 matches at 7 bases. The germline gives CDR1 MNHEY, CDR2 SVGEGT. V lost 6 bases to trimming and J lost 7 bases; unmatched junction nucleotides: 8. The length of the CDR3 is 13 residues.

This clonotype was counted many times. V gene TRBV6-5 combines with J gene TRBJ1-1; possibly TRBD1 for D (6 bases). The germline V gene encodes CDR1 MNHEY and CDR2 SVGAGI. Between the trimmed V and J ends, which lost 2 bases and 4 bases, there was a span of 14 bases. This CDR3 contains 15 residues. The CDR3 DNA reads TGTGCCAGCAGTTACCTTACAGGGCGAGGCACTGAAGCTTTCTTT. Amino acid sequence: CASSYLTGRGTEAFF.

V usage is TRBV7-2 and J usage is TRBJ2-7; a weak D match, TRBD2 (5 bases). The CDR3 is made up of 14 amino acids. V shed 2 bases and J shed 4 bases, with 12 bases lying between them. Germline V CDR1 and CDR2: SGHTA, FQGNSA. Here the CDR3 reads CASSLTTGGYEQYF. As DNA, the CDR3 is TGTGCCAGCAGCTTAACCACTGGCGGGTACGAGCAGTACTTC.

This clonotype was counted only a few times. This CDR3 reads CASSFGPGTPYNEQFF. The CDR3 DNA is TGTGCCAGCAGCTTTGGTCCCGGGACACCCTACAATGAGCAGTTCTTC. The gene calls are TRBV11-2 and TRBJ2-1, with TRBD1 as a possible D gene (6 bases). Trimming shortened V by 3 bases and J by 2 bases, and 14 bases separated the two germline ends. The CDR3 consists of 16 residues. Germline assignment: CDR1 SGHAT and CDR2 FQNNGV.

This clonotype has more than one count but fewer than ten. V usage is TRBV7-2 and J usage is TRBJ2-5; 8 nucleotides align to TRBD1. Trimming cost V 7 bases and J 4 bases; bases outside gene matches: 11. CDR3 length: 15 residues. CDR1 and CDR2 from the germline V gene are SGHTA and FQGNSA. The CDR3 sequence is CASTIGAGTGETQYF. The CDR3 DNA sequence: TGTGCCAGCACCATCGGGGCGGGGACAGGAGAGACCCAGTACTTC.

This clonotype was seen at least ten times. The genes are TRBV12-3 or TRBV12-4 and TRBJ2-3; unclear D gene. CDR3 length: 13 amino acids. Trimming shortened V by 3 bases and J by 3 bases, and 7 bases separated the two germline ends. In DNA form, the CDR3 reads TGTGCCAGCAGTTTTACTAATACAGATACGCAGTATTTT. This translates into CASSFTNTDTQYF.

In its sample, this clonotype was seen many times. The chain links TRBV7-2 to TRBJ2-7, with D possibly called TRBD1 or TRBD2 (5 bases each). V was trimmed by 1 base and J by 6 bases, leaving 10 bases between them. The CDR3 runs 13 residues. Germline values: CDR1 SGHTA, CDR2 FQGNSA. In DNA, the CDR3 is TGTGCCAGCAGCTTAGGGGGGTCAGTCGAGCAGTACTTC. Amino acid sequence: CASSLGGSVEQYF. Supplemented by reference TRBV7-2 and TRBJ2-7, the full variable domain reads GAGVSQSPSNKVTEKGKDVELRCDPISGHTALYWYRQSLGQGLEFLIYFQGNSAPDKSGLPSDRFSAERTGGSVSTLTIQRTQQEDSAVYLCASSLGGSVEQYFGPGTRLTVT.

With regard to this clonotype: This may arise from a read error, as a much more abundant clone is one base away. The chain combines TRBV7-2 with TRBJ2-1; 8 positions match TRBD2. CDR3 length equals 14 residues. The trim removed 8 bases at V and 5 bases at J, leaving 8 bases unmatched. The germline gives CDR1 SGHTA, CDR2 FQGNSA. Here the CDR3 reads CASGGGSNNNEQFF. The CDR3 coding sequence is TGTGCCAGCGGCGGGGGGTCTAATAACAATGAGCAGTTCTTC.

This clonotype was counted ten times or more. The CDR3 DNA reads as TGTGCCAGCAGTTTAGAGACAGGGAATCAGCCCCAGCATTTT. Its translation is CASSLETGNQPQHF. The rearrangement uses TRBV12-3 or TRBV12-4 and TRBJ1-5; 7 bases agree with TRBD1. The V and J ends lost 1 base and 4 bases, in that order; junction bases with no gene match: 1. This CDR3 contains 14 residues.

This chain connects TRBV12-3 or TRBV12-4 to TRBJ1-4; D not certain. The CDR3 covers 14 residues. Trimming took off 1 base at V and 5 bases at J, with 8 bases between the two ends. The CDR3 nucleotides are TGTGCCAGCAGTTTAGAGGGAGTAAATGAAAAACTGTTTTTT. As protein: CASSLEGVNEKLFF.

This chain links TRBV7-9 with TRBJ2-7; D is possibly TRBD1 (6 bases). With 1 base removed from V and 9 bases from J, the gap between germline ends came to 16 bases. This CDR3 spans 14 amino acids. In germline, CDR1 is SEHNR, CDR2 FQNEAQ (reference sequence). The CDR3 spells CASSLDRAPSGQYF. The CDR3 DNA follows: TGTGCCAGCAGCTTAGACAGGGCGCCCTCTGGGCAGTACTTC.

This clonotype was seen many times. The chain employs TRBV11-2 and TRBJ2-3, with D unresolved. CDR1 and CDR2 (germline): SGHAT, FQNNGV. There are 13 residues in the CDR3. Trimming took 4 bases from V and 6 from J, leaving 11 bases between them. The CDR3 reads CASSSVSPDTQYF. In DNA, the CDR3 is TGTGCCAGCAGCTCCGTCTCCCCCGATACGCAGTATTTT.

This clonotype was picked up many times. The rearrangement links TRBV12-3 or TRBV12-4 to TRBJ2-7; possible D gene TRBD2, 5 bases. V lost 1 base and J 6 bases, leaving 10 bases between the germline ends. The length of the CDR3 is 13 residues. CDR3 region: CASSLGGQREQYF. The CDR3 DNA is TGTGCCAGCAGTTTAGGAGGGCAGCGCGAGCAGTACTTC.

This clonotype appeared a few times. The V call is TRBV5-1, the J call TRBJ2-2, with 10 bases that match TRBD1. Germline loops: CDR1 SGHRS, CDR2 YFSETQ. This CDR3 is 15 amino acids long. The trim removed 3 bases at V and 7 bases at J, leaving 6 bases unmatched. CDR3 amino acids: CASSSTGGLNGELFF. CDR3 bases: TGCGCCAGCAGCTCGACAGGGGGCTTGAACGGGGAGCTGTTTTTT.

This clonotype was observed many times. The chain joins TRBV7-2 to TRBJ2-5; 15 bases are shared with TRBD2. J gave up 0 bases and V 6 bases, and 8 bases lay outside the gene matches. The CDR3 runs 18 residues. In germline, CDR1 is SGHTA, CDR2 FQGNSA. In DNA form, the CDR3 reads TGTGCCAGCAGGCCCGGGACTAGCGGGGGGCCCCACCAAGAGACCCAGTACTTC. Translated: CASRPGTSGGPHQETQYF. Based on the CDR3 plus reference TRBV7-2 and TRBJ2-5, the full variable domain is GAGVSQSPSNKVTEKGKDVELRCDPISGHTALYWYRQSLGQGLEFLIYFQGNSAPDKSGLPSDRFSAERTGGSVSTLTIQRTQQEDSAVYLCASRPGTSGGPHQETQYFGPGTRLLVL.

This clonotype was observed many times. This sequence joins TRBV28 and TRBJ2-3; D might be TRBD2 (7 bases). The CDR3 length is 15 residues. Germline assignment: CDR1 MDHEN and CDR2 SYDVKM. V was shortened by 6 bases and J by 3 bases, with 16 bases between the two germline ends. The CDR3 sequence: CASSPRGGGTDTQYF. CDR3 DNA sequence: TGTGCCAGCAGCCCTAGGGGGGGCGGAACAGATACGCAGTATTTT. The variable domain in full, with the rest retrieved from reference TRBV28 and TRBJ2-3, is DVKVTQSSRYLVKRTGEKVFLECVQDMDHENMFWYRQDPGLGLRLIYFSYDVKMKEKGDIPEGYSVSREKKERFSLILESASTNQTSMYLCASSPRGGGTDTQYFGPGTRLTVL.

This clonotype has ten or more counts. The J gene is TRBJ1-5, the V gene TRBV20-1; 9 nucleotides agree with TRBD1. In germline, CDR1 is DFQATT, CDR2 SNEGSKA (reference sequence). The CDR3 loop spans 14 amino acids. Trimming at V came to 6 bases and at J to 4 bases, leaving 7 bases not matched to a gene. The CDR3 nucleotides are TGCAGTGCGGGACGGACAGGGGCGAATCAGCCCCAGCATTTT. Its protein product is CSAGRTGANQPQHF.

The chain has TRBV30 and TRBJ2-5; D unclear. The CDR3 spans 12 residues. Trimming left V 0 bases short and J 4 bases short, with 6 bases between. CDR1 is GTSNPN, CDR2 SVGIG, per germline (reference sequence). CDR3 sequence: CAWSVRSETQYF. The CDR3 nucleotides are TGTGCCTGGAGTGTACGATCAGAGACCCAGTACTTC.

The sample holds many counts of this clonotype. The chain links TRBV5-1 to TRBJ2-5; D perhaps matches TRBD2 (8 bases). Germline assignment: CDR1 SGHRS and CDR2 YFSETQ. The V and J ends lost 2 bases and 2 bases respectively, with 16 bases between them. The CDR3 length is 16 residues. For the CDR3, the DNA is TGCGCCAGCAGCTTCGCGGGGGGACAGTCGCAAGAGACCCAGTACTTC. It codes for CASSFAGGQSQETQYF.

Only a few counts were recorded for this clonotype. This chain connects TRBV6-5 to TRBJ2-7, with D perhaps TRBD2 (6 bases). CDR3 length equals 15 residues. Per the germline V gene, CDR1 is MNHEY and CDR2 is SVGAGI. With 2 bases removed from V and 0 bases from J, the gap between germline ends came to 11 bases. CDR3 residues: CASSYDGGSSYEQYF. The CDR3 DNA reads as TGTGCCAGCAGTTACGACGGAGGGAGCTCCTACGAGCAGTACTTC.

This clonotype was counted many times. For the CDR3, the DNA is TGTGCCAGCAGTTTACGCGCCCAGCCGGGCACAGATACGCAGTATTTT. Encoded protein: CASSLRAQPGTDTQYF. This chain joins TRBV27 and TRBJ2-3; D call uncertain. Germline V gene sequence: CDR1 MNHEY, CDR2 SMNVEV (reference sequence). CDR3 length: 16 residues. V was cut by 2 bases and J by 1 base, with 13 bases left in between.